These T cell receptor beta chains were read from a single sample in a study of T-cell reconstitution after alpha-beta-depleted transplantation in children. MiXCR, applied by TCRdb to the PCR reads, yields one record per CDR3 protein. The sample shows a few hundred thousand distinct CDR3 sequences, about a tenth of them seen only once. The input for sequencing was PBMCs, taken before TCRalphabeta/CD19-depleted stem cell transplant. The receptors were gathered from a child younger than two with acute myeloid leukemia, due to receive a stem cell transplant. Both conserved end residues are trimmed from each CDR3.

j_gene,v_gene,CDR3aa
TRBJ1-4,TRBV7-2,ASRGQITNEKLF
TRBJ2-1,TRBV29-1,SVEPLAGTYNEQF
TRBJ2-5,TRBV4-2,ASSQEGRRGETQY
TRBJ2-7,TRBV10-1,ASSDAGSYEQY
TRBJ2-1,TRBV20-1,SAGLSYNEQF
TRBJ1-5,TRBV20-1,SASWALNQPQH
TRBJ2-5,TRBV7-7,ASSQGLAGRQETQY
TRBJ2-7,TRBV7-2,ASSSATRAYEQY
TRBJ2-5,TRBV6-2/TRBV6-3,ASSYFWAGGETQY
TRBJ1-2,TRBV14,ASSSGQGLNYT
TRBJ2-2,TRBV12-3/TRBV12-4,ACSARLAGGVVETGELF